These T cell receptor beta chains were read from a single sample in a study of blood T cell repertoires in COVID-19. TCRdb's copy holds only in-frame clones and misses some; the assay was immunoSEQ multiplex PCR. This sample has a few hundred thousand clones, with around 87% found just once. Material: peripheral blood. The origin of the receptors is a woman aged 50 to 60 with acute or convalescent COVID-19. Both conserved end residues are part of each CDR3.

j_call,v_call,cdr3_aa
TRBJ2-7,TRBV5-6,CASSGTSGPTYEQYF
TRBJ2-1,TRBV4-1,CASSQESSEGWKQFF
TRBJ2-7,TRBV3-1/TRBV3-2,CASSPPGLYEQYF
TRBJ2-7,TRBV7-3,CASSPSPAATYEQYF
TRBJ2-7,TRBV2,CASTPGQGAYEQYF
TRBJ2-2,TRBV9,CASSVVRIDRKSGSSYTGELFF
TRBJ2-7,TRBV9,CASSPRTSGSYEQYF
TRBJ2-7,TRBV7-3,CASSPAGGPYEQYF
TRBJ2-5,TRBV5-1,CASSQQGQETQYF
TRBJ2-2,TRBV18,CASSPRGLAGGGYTGELFF
TRBJ2-7,TRBV9,CASSALGQWGSYEQYF
TRBJ2-1,TRBV29-1,CSGTRGANEQFF
TRBJ1-3,TRBV19,CASNSHRTAGNTIYF